This TCR beta chain was sequenced in a study of cytomegalovirus exposure and HLA in healthy donors. With 60 Vbeta and 13 Jbeta primers, the PCR was carried out. Here immunoSEQ multiplex PCR was the method, and the copy in TCRdb shows in-frame clones only, minus some. The sample contains under 150,000 clones, 65% to 85% of which appear only once. Overall study results and limits: After further analysis at a later stage, 15,000 to 20,000 TCR beta sequences were associated with HLA alleles at 0.05 false discovery rate. Productive rates of about 90% or about 30% were seen for most TCR beta V segments in an earlier analysis.

For this clone: Its antigen remains unknown. This specimen includes other DNA sequences encoding the same CDR3.

The sequence was collected from a woman between 40 and 50 years old in good health and CMV-seronegative. The sequencing input was PBMCs.

Here the CDR3 DNA reads TGTGCCAGCAGTTTAACCAGCGGCTCAGCCTACGAGCAGTACTTC. Translating it yields CASSLTSGSAYEQYF. This chain uses TRBV27 with TRBJ2-7; D is perhaps TRBD2 (5 bases). CDR1 is MNHEY and CDR2 is SMNVEV in the germline V gene (reference sequence). This CDR3 is built from 15 residues. V was cut by 2 bases and J by 2 bases, with 13 bases left in between.